This T cell receptor (beta chain) was captured by sequencing in a study of Graves' ophthalmopathy and Graves' hyperthyroidism. Between the trimmed V and J ends, which lost 6 bases and 7 bases, there was a span of 13 bases. The CDR3 is 13 amino acids. Germline V CDR1 and CDR2: KGHDR, SFDVKD. The evidence that diagnosis relied on was clinical symptoms, serum thyroxine, TRAb, thyroid ultrasound and orbital computed tomography. The table lists this clonotype with many counts. RNA transcripts were the source from which TCR beta CDR3 regions were amplified. Second-round multiplex PCR followed a first-round RT-PCR using HTBI primers. Each CDR3 protein gets one entry after TCRdb re-called the multiplex PCR reads with MiXCR. The sample carries roughly 610,000 distinct CDR3 sequences, about 24% recorded once.

This clonotype was sampled from a woman between 18 and 29 years old with stable Graves' hyperthyroidism. Some clones in this sample may be carry-over from other donors' samples. This chain connects TRBV24-1 to TRBJ2-3; perhaps D is TRBD1 or TRBD2 (5 bases each). The material sequenced was peripheral blood. The CDR3 DNA sequence: TGTGCCACCAGTTCGGGTGGGACGAATACGCAGTATTTT. Protein product: CATSSGGTNTQYF.